The rows below give T cell receptor beta chains drawn from one sample of a study of blood T cell repertoires in COVID-19. Profiled with immunoSEQ multiplex PCR; TCRdb holds only in-frame clones, not every one. The data contain roughly 270,000 clones, 75% to 85% of them seen just once; the ten biggest clones take up approximately 5.1%. The sequencing sample was made of peripheral blood. The receptor set was obtained from a man aged 45-60 years with active or convalescent COVID-19. The CDR3 runs from the conserved cysteine through the conserved F or W. D genes are given only for firm matches. Only part of the rows carry a size: once, few, many, or a class if the clone is expanded.

D gene	V gene	J gene	CDR3 length	clone size	CDR3 protein	CDR3 DNA
NA	TRBV5-6	TRBJ1-5	15	NA	CASSNGQLVHQPQHF	TGTGCCAGCAGCAATGGACAGCTAGTGCATCAGCCCCAGCATTTT
TRBD2	TRBV18	TRBJ2-2	16	NA	CASSPFRLADTGELFF	TGTGCCAGCTCACCTTTTCGACTAGCGGACACCGGGGAGCTGTTTTTT
TRBD2	TRBV19	TRBJ2-3	13	NA	CASSGTTTDTQYF	TGTGCCAGCTCCGGGACTACCACAGATACGCAGTATTTT
TRBD2	TRBV5-1	TRBJ2-1	15	NA	CASSSAGASYNEQFF	TGCGCCAGCAGCTCAGCGGGAGCCTCCTACAATGAGCAGTTCTTC
TRBD1	TRBV7-9	TRBJ1-3	13	NA	CASQGALGNTIYF	TGTGCCAGCCAGGGGGCTCTTGGAAACACCATATATTTT
TRBD2	TRBV15	TRBJ2-7	13	NA	CATSRGLAGEQYF	TGTGCCACCAGCAGAGGACTAGCGGGAGAGCAGTACTTC
NA	TRBV3-1/TRBV3-2	TRBJ1-2	14	NA	CASSQVKGRDGYTF	TGTGCCAGCAGCCAAGTGAAGGGCAGGGATGGCTACACCTTC
NA	TRBV19	TRBJ2-2	17	NA	CASTGWGIAPNTGELFF	TGTGCCAGTACAGGGTGGGGTATAGCCCCGAACACCGGGGAGCTGTTTTTT
NA	TRBV24-1	TRBJ2-1	14	NA	CATSDSRLNNEQFF	TGTGCCACCAGTGACTCGAGACTGAACAATGAGCAGTTCTTC
NA	TRBV27	TRBJ1-5	13	NA	CASSLERSQPQHF	TGTGCCAGCAGTTTAGAGAGAAGCCAGCCCCAGCATTTT
NA	TRBV7-6	TRBJ2-2	17	NA	CASSLMTRTLNTGELFF	TGTGCCAGCAGCCTTATGACTAGGACCCTAAACACCGGGGAGCTGTTTTTT
TRBD2	TRBV29-1	TRBJ2-3	15	NA	CSVPGTSGILNTQYF	TGCAGCGTTCCCGGGACTAGCGGCATACTAAATACGCAGTATTTT
TRBD2	TRBV9	TRBJ2-3	15	NA	CASSVLSGSSDTQYF	TGTGCCAGCAGCGTACTTAGCGGGAGTTCAGATACGCAGTATTTT
TRBD1	TRBV6-1	TRBJ1-2	16	once	CASSATGTGRHYGYTF	TGTGCCAGCAGTGCCACCGGGACAGGGAGACACTATGGCTACACCTTC
NA	TRBV5-6	TRBJ1-1	15	NA	CASSRLQGWNTEAFF	TGTGCCAGCAGCCGTTTACAGGGATGGAACACTGAAGCTTTCTTT
TRBD1	TRBV6-5	TRBJ1-1	15	NA	CASSYLGQGNTEAFF	TGTGCCAGCAGTTACCTGGGACAGGGGAACACTGAAGCTTTCTTT
TRBD1	TRBV27	TRBJ1-5	15	NA	CASSLPDRVNQPQHF	TGTGCCAGCAGTCTCCCGGACAGGGTCAATCAGCCCCAGCATTTT
TRBD1	TRBV7-9	TRBJ1-6	16	few	CASSRTGASNNSPLHF	TGTGCCAGCAGCCGCACAGGGGCCTCTAATAATTCACCCCTCCACTTT
NA	TRBV6-6	TRBJ1-5	13	NA	CASSGLPNQPQHF	TGTGCCAGCAGTGGGCTCCCCAATCAGCCCCAGCATTTT
NA	TRBV19	TRBJ2-7	15	NA	CASSISRQRAQEQYF	TGTGCCAGTAGTATTAGTCGACAGAGAGCTCAGGAGCAGTACTTC
TRBD2	TRBV9	TRBJ2-3	15	NA	CASSADLAGPDTQYF	TGTGCCAGCAGCGCCGATTTAGCGGGACCCGATACGCAGTATTTT
NA	TRBV7-8	TRBJ2-1	16	NA	CASSQPSASSYNEQFF	TGTGCCAGCAGCCAGCCTAGCGCGAGCTCCTACAATGAGCAGTTCTTC
TRBD2	TRBV7-9	TRBJ2-1	16	NA	CASSSGTSGTKDEQFF	TGTGCCAGCAGCTCGGGGACTAGCGGGACCAAGGATGAGCAGTTCTTC
NA	TRBV6-5	TRBJ2-1	14	NA	CASSSEYSYNEQFF	TGTGCCAGCAGCAGCGAATACTCCTACAATGAGCAGTTCTTC
NA	TRBV18	TRBJ2-7	15	once	CASSLKPGGTYEQYF	TGTGCCAGCTCACTTAAGCCCGGAGGGACCTACGAGCAGTACTTC
TRBD1	TRBV6-2/TRBV6-3	TRBJ2-7	17	NA	CASSRQKYRGRGYEQYF	TGTGCCAGCAGCCGACAAAAATACAGGGGTAGAGGGTACGAGCAGTACTTC
TRBD1	TRBV19	TRBJ1-2	12	NA	CASSIGTGGYTF	TGTGCCAGTAGTATTGGGACAGGCGGCTACACCTTC
TRBD1	TRBV5-6	TRBJ1-2	17	NA	CASSCRDRGLLECGYTF	TGTGCCAGCAGCTGCCGGGACAGGGGGCTTTTGGAGTGTGGCTACACCTTC
NA	TRBV5-1	TRBJ1-1	16	NA	CASSVERQTGNTEAFF	TGCGCCAGCAGCGTCGAAAGACAGACCGGTAACACTGAAGCTTTCTTT
TRBD2	TRBV5-1	TRBJ2-7	16	NA	CASSLGSSGISYEQYF	TGCGCCAGCAGCTTGGGGTCTAGCGGGATCTCCTACGAGCAGTACTTC
TRBD2	TRBV9	TRBJ2-3	14	NA	CASTSGLSTDTQYF	TGTGCCAGCACTAGCGGGCTTAGCACAGATACGCAGTATTTT
NA	TRBV5-4	TRBJ2-1	18	NA	CASSLTNQAGGSYNEQFF	TGTGCCAGCAGCCTCACGAACCAGGCCGGAGGGTCCTACAATGAGCAGTTCTTC
NA	TRBV11-2	TRBJ2-1	15	NA	CASSLGSSRNNEQFF	TGTGCCAGCAGCTTAGGAAGTTCCAGAAACAATGAGCAGTTCTTC
TRBD1	TRBV4-1	TRBJ2-2	15	NA	CASSHGQGDAGELFF	TGCGCCAGCAGCCATGGACAGGGAGACGCCGGGGAGCTGTTTTTT
NA	TRBV28	TRBJ1-5	17	NA	CASSFPRGEDSNQPQHF	TGTGCCAGCAGTTTCCCCCGGGGAGAAGATAGCAATCAGCCCCAGCATTTT
TRBD2	TRBV28	TRBJ2-1	16	NA	CASSRLAGEVYNEQFF	TGTGCCAGCAGTCGACTAGCGGGAGAGGTTTACAATGAGCAGTTCTTC
NA	TRBV4-1	TRBJ2-7	15	NA	CASSQIMGTLGEQYF	TGCGCCAGCAGCCAAATTATGGGGACTCTTGGCGAGCAGTACTTC
TRBD1	TRBV5-8	TRBJ1-6	15	NA	CASSETGTGNSPLHF	TGTGCCAGCAGCGAAACCGGGACAGGGAATTCACCCCTCCACTTT
NA	TRBV11-3	TRBJ2-1	15	NA	CASSPRGLSGNEQFF	TGTGCCAGCAGCCCAAGGGGACTTTCAGGCAATGAGCAGTTCTTC
TRBD1	TRBV5-1	TRBJ2-2	15	NA	CASTRQGANTGELFF	TGCGCCAGCACCAGACAGGGAGCGAACACCGGGGAGCTGTTTTTT